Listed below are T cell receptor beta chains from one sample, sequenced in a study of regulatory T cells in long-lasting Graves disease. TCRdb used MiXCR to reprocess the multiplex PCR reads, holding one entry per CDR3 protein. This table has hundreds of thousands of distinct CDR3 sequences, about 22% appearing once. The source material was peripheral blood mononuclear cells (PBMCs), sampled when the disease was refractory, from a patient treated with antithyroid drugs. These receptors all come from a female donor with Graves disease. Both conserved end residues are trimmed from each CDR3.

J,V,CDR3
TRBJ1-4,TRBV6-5,ASSSPGEKLF
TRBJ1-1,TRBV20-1,SARDNAGVTEAF
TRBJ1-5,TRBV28,AIRRGLNQPQH
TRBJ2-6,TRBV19,ASSIRSVGYSGANVLT
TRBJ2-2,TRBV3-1,ASSPVNTGELF
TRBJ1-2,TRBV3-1,ASSPLQGGGYT
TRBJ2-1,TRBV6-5,ASSLNPYNEQF
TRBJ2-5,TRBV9,ASSVGEGRETQY
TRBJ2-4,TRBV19,ASSTLKAKNIQY
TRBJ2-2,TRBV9,ASSVGRTGELF
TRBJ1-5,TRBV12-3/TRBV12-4,ASSSGGTQPQH
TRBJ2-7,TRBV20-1,SATDRAYEQY
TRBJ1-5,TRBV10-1,ASSDTEGQPQH
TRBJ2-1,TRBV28,ASKMGRDEQF
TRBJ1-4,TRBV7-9,ASSEDRGANEKLF
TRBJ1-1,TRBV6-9,ASSWGPEAF
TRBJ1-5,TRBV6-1,ASSEPTGTANQPQH
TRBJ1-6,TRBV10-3,AISESRNTGNSPLH
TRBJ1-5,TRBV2,ASSPGQRNQPQH
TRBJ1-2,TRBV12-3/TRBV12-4,ASSPVNYGYT
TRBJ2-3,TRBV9,ASSVGEDTQY
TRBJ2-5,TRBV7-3,ASSETSDRQTQY
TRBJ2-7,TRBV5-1,ASSSGGQDASYEQY
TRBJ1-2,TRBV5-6,ASSRGGRHGYT
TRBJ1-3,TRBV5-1,ASSLSRDSGNTIY
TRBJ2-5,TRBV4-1,ASSQDPGGVQETQY
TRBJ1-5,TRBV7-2,ASSGGSSNQPQH
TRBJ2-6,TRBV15,ATSRDIPGFSGANVLT
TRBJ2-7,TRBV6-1,ASRSSTGSTYEQY
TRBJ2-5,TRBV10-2,ASSETSGQETQY
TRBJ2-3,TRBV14,ASSLLRGTTDTQY
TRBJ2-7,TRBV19,ASQDGRAHEQY
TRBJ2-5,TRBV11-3,ASSTGTSGYQETQY
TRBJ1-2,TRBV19,ASSIRSENNYGYT
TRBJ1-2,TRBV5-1,ASSLEGAGRKGYT